This is a list of T cell receptor beta chains from one sample in a study of regulatory T cells in long-lasting Graves disease. Each CDR3 protein gets one entry after TCRdb re-called the multiplex PCR reads with MiXCR. Here the sample spans 300,000 to 400,000 distinct CDR3 sequences, roughly a sixth being singletons. Sample: peripheral blood mononuclear cells (PBMCs), taken at new diagnosis, from a patient treated with antithyroid drugs. The receptors shown here come from a female donor with Graves disease. Both conserved end residues are part of each CDR3. The D gene is left open where the match is weak. Clone sizes are given selectively: once, few, many, or a class where the clone is expanded.

J gene,D gene,V gene,clone size,CDR3 length,CDR3 DNA,CDR3 protein
TRBJ1-2,-,TRBV4-1,many,15,TGCGCCAGCAGCATGGGGCCGGGGAAAAGAGATGGCTACACCTTC,CASSMGPGKRDGYTF
TRBJ1-2,-,TRBV12-3/TRBV12-4,few,13,TGTGCCAGCAGCCACGGGGGGGGTGTAGGCTACACCTTC,CASSHGGGVGYTF
TRBJ1-6,-,TRBV2,many,16,TGTGCCAGCAGTGAAGTGGGGCAGGCCGTAGGGTCACCCCTCCACTTT,CASSEVGQAVGSPLHF
TRBJ2-7,-,TRBV28,-,14,TGTGCCAGCAGTACCGCGGGCCACTCCTACGAGCAGTACTTC,CASSTAGHSYEQYF
TRBJ2-5,-,TRBV15,many,15,TGTGCCACCAGCAGAGATCTCAGACAGCAAGAGACCCAGTACTTC,CATSRDLRQQETQYF
TRBJ1-1,-,TRBV7-9,many,16,TGTGCCAGCAGCTCACGGGAGGACTACATGAACACTGAAGCTTTCTTT,CASSSREDYMNTEAFF
TRBJ2-5,TRBD2,TRBV4-1,many,18,TGCGCCAGCAGCCAAGCCCAGGGACTAGCGGGAGTGTGGGAGACCCAGTACTTC,CASSQAQGLAGVWETQYF
TRBJ2-7,-,TRBV20-1,few,16,TGCAGTGCTAGAGTAGGGAAGCCCGGGAGCTCCTACGAGCAGTACTTC,CSARVGKPGSSYEQYF
TRBJ2-7,-,TRBV9,-,18,TGTGCCAGCAGCCACAACCCGACGAGAACAGGTTCCTCCTACGAGCAGTACTTC,CASSHNPTRTGSSYEQYF
TRBJ1-2,-,TRBV13,many,13,TGTGCCAGCAGCTTAAGACTAGACAATCGCTACACCTTC,CASSLRLDNRYTF
TRBJ2-5,-,TRBV5-1,few,13,TGCGCCAGCAGCTTGCACGTTGGGGAGACCCGGTACTTC,CASSLHVGETRYF
TRBJ1-5,TRBD1,TRBV6-1,few,13,TGTGCCACCTCTGACAGGGGCGGTCAGCCCCAGCATTTT,CATSDRGGQPQHF
TRBJ2-1,-,TRBV30,many,14,TGTGCCTGGAGTGAGGGGAGCTCCTACAATGAGCAGTTCTTC,CAWSEGSSYNEQFF
TRBJ2-1,-,TRBV24-1,many,10,TGTGCCCCTTCTTGGGCTGAGCAGTTCTTC,CAPSWAEQFF
TRBJ1-5,-,TRBV7-9,many,18,TGTGCCAGCAGCTTAGTTCCGCGGTTCGGGAGGAGCAATCAGCCCCAGCATTTT,CASSLVPRFGRSNQPQHF
TRBJ1-3,TRBD1,TRBV27,-,15,TGTGCCAGCAGCCCCGGGACAGGAACTGGAAACACCATATATTTT,CASSPGTGTGNTIYF
TRBJ2-6,TRBD2,TRBV29-1,-,18,TGCAGCGTTCCGGGACTAGCGGGAGGGCCGTTGGGGGCCAACGTCCTGACTTTC,CSVPGLAGGPLGANVLTF
TRBJ2-3,TRBD2,TRBV6-2/TRBV6-3,few,14,TGTGCCAGCAGCAAACCGACTAGCAGGAATACGCAGTATTTT,CASSKPTSRNTQYF
TRBJ2-3,-,TRBV12-3/TRBV12-4,-,17,TGTGCCAGCAGTTTAGATCGGATCTATTGGGGACCAGATACGCAGTATTTT,CASSLDRIYWGPDTQYF
TRBJ2-1,TRBD2,TRBV20-1,many,14,TGCAGTGCTTCTACTAGCGGGGGGCTCAGTGAGCAGTTCTTC,CSASTSGGLSEQFF
TRBJ2-7,-,TRBV6-2/TRBV6-3,many,16,TGTGCCAGCAGTGAACCCTCTACCGGCGGCCTCTACGAGCAGTACTTC,CASSEPSTGGLYEQYF
TRBJ2-2,-,TRBV7-3,many,12,TGTGCCAGCAGCCCAGCCGCCGGGGAGCTGTTTTTT,CASSPAAGELFF
TRBJ2-6,-,TRBV5-5,-,16,TGTGCCAGCAGCCCCCGGGCCCCCTCTGGGGCCAACGTCCTGACTTTC,CASSPRAPSGANVLTF
TRBJ2-7,TRBD1,TRBV19,-,15,TGTGCCAGTAGCTCGGGACAGGGGTTTACCTACGAGCAGTACTTC,CASSSGQGFTYEQYF
TRBJ1-1,-,TRBV5-1,few,15,TGCGCCAGCAGCTTGGAGGGAAGGAGTTACACTGAAGCTTTCTTT,CASSLEGRSYTEAFF
TRBJ2-7,TRBD1,TRBV7-2,-,14,TGTGCCAGCAGCCCGGACAGGGGTTTAAACGAGCAGTACTTC,CASSPDRGLNEQYF
TRBJ2-2,-,TRBV10-1,-,14,TGCGCCAGCGGGGATACCACGAACACCGGGGAGCTGTTTTTT,CASGDTTNTGELFF